The 5 T cell receptor beta chains below come from one sample, sequenced in a study of T cell clusters in autoimmune cytopenias. TRB amplification used approximately 0.25 ug of peripheral blood genomic DNA. One tube held mixed TRB-A and TRB-B primer pools for touch-down PCR. From the multiplex PCR reads, TCRdb lists one entry per CDR3 protein and no DNA. The sample totals 9,500 to 14,000 distinct CDR3 sequences. A further study also used this sample, focusing on T cell repertoires in aging, cancer and after chemotherapy.

The specimen sequenced was peripheral blood. The origin of the receptors is a human donor in good health.

V and J are TRBV20-1 and TRBJ2-1; TCRdb lists TRBD2, though no DNA is available to test this call. The germline gives CDR1 DFQATT, CDR2 SNEGSKA (reference sequence). The CDR3 runs to 17 residues. The CDR3 here is CSARDRRLAGSYNEQFF.

J is TRBJ2-7 and V is TRBV27. Looked up from germline, CDR1 is MNHEY and CDR2 is SMNVEV (reference sequence). This CDR3 region has 12 residues. The CDR3 loop is CASSRTPYEQYF.

The chain carries TRBV19 and TRBJ1-1. This CDR3 has 12 residues. CDR1 and CDR2 (germline): LNHDA, SQIVND (reference sequence). The CDR3 sequence: CASSSGITEAFF.

This clonotype is called medium-sized (0.01 to 0.1%) based on its frequency. The gene calls are TRBV29-1 and TRBJ1-1; no DNA is available, so the TRBD1 call from TCRdb remains unchecked. The V gene's germline CDR1 is SQVTM and CDR2 ANQGSEA. The CDR3 is 15 residues long. The CDR3 here is CSVDDVPPGVPEAFF.

The rearrangement joins TRBV7-6 to TRBJ2-1; with no DNA, the TCRdb D assignment of TRBD2 cannot be verified. CDR3 length equals 13 residues. CDR1 SGHVS and CDR2 FNYEAQ come from the germline V gene. CDR3 sequence reads: CASKGGSYNEQFF.